These 18 T cell receptor beta chains came from one sample sequenced in a study of T cell responses to AZD1222 COVID-19 vaccine (dated by TCRdb to the early 2020s). Library preparation used the immunoSEQ multiplex PCR assay. TCRdb stores this immuneACCESS table with in-frame sequences only. Part of the clones is absent; in the studies checked, under half of the shortfall reflects unresolved V genes, and no reason is known for the rest. In this sample the table shows roughly 100,000 clones, about nine tenths of which occur a single time. The top ten hold 2.5% to 4% of the sample. What this sample's time point label stands for: about 28 days (+/-7) after the second vaccine dose. The treatment or condition label, read with the paper, signifies: meningococcal conjugate vaccine given as trial control. This sample comprised peripheral blood, obtained 28 days after the second dose of the MenACWY control vaccine. The receptors derive from an adult who received the MenACWY meningococcal vaccine as a control.

The chain carries TRBV15 and TRBJ2-3; the match to TRBD2 covers 11 bases. The CDR3 runs 17 residues. From germline, CDR1 is LNHNV and CDR2 YYDKDF (reference sequence). V lost 0 bases, J lost 3 bases, and 5 bases stayed unmatched. In nucleotides, the CDR3 is TGTGCCACCAGCAGAGAGCCTAGCGGGGGGCGTACAGATACGCAGTATTTT. This translates into CATSREPSGGRTDTQYF.

V and J are TRBV18 and TRBJ2-3; 7 bases match TRBD2. The CDR3 totals 15 residues. V was pared by 2 bases and J by 7 bases, with 9 bases of the junction left unmatched. The germline gives CDR1 KGHSH, CDR2 LQKENI. CDR3 amino acids: CASSPGLERGNTQYF. The CDR3 nucleotides read TGTGCCAGCTCACCAGGTCTTGAGCGGGGTAATACGCAGTATTTT. Drawing the rest from reference TRBV18 and TRBJ2-3, the complete variable domain is NAGVMQNPRHLVRRRGQEARLRCSPMKGHSHVYWYRQLPEEGLKFMVYLQKENIIDESGMPKERFSAEFPKEGPSILRIQQVVRGDSAAYFCASSPGLERGNTQYFGPGTRLTVL.

The rearrangement joins TRBV3-1 (or the pseudogene TRBV3-2) to TRBJ2-3; 12 nucleotides match TRBD2. CDR1 LGHDT and CDR2 YNNKEL come from the germline V gene (reference sequence). This CDR3 has 15 residues. Germline trimming cut 2 bases from V and 7 bases from J; bases unmatched to any gene: 4. The CDR3 DNA reads as TGTGCCAGCAGCCAAACTAGCGGGGGGATGTATACGCAGTATTTT. Amino acids: CASSQTSGGMYTQYF.

V usage is TRBV18 and J usage is TRBJ1-3, with 7 bases aligning to TRBD1. CDR3 length equals 16 residues. The germline CDR1 and CDR2 sequences are KGHSH and LQKENI. J was trimmed by 4 bases and V by 6 bases; bases with no gene match: 12. The CDR3, as DNA: TGTGCCAGCTCGCGGGACAGCCCAACCCTCGGAAACACCATATATTTT. It is translated as CASSRDSPTLGNTIYF.

The chain links TRBV18 to TRBJ2-2; D ambiguous. Trimming pared 6 bases from V and 0 bases from J, leaving 11 bases between. Germline CDR1 and CDR2: KGHSH and LQKENI. The CDR3 covers 15 residues. The CDR3 loop is CASSSSYANTGELFF. DNA for the CDR3: TGTGCCAGCTCCTCGTCGTACGCGAACACCGGGGAGCTGTTTTTT.

This chain links TRBV6-6 with TRBJ1-6; D uncertain. Germline-derived CDR1 and CDR2 are MNHNY and SVGAGI (reference sequence). V was cut by 6 bases and J by 6 bases, with 12 bases left in between. This CDR3 region has 14 residues. In DNA, the CDR3 is TGTGCCAGCAGGGGAGACACCGTTAATTCACCCCTCCACTTT. Protein product: CASRGDTVNSPLHF.

The CDR3 DNA is TGTGCCAGCAGTTATATCGGGAGCGGGCAGGGAGATACGCAGTATTTT. This translates into CASSYIGSGQGDTQYF. The chain joins TRBV6-2 or TRBV6-3 to TRBJ2-3; TRBD2 is a possible D gene (6 bases). CDR1 MNHEY and CDR2 SVGEGT come from the germline V gene. This CDR3 comprises 16 residues. With 3 bases removed from V and 5 bases from J, the gap between germline ends came to 18 bases.

The chain joins TRBV24-1 to TRBJ1-1; a weak D match, TRBD1 (5 bases). CDR1 and CDR2 from the germline V gene are KGHDR and SFDVKD. The CDR3 length is 13 residues. Trimming removed 5 bases at V and 7 bases at J, with 13 bases between. The CDR3 sequence is CATSGGNRREAFF. The CDR3 nucleotides are TGTGCCACCAGTGGGGGTAACAGGCGTGAAGCTTTCTTT.

CDR3 coding DNA: TGTGCCAGCAGCCAAGTTTTTCTCGTAGGGCAGAACTCCTACGAGCAGTACTTC. Amino acid sequence: CASSQVFLVGQNSYEQYF. The chain links TRBV3-1 (or the pseudogene TRBV3-2) to TRBJ2-7, with D hard to call. The V and J ends lost 1 base and 0 bases respectively, with 19 bases between them. The CDR3 is made up of 18 amino acids. Looked up from germline, CDR1 is LGHDT and CDR2 is YNNKEL (reference sequence).

The V gene is TRBV7-2, the J gene TRBJ2-7, with D tentatively TRBD1 (6 bases). Germline values: CDR1 SGHTA, CDR2 FQGNSA. V lost 5 bases and J 3 bases, leaving 11 bases between the germline ends. The CDR3 spans 13 residues. CDR3 sequence (DNA): TGTGCCAGCAGCCGGGGACACCTCTACGAGCAGTACTTC. Translated: CASSRGHLYEQYF.

This chain connects TRBV2 to TRBJ2-7, with 8 nucleotides matching TRBD1. This CDR3 is built from 14 residues. In germline, CDR1 is SNHLY, CDR2 FYNNEI. J lost 2 bases, V lost 6 bases, and 6 bases had no gene match. CDR3 sequence (DNA): TGTGCCAGCAGAGCGACAGGGGCGGCCTACGAGCAGTACTTC. Protein product: CASRATGAAYEQYF.

On this clone itself: Additional DNA sequences in this sample encode the identical CDR3. The chain carries TRBV6-1 and TRBJ2-1, with D hard to call. This CDR3 is 11 amino acids long. V gave up 1 base and J gave up 9 bases, with 4 bases separating them. The germline CDR1 and CDR2 sequences are MNHNS and SASEGT. This chain's CDR3 is CASSEGGEQFF. The CDR3 coding sequence is TGTGCCAGCAGTGAAGGCGGTGAGCAGTTCTTC.

As to this clone: One end of the junction is discordant with germline, which a read error may explain. The gene calls are TRBV6-5 and TRBJ1-2; weak D call: TRBD1 (5 bases). The CDR3 is 16 amino acids. Germline-derived CDR1 and CDR2 are MNHEY and SVGAGI. The CDR3: CASSYPSAGSNDGYTF. As DNA, the CDR3 is TGTGCCAGCAGTTATCCGAGTGCAGGGTCTAACGATGGCTACACCTTC.

The chain joins TRBV2 to TRBJ1-2; 9 nucleotides align to TRBD1. The CDR3 totals 14 residues. The germline CDR1 and CDR2 sequences are SNHLY and FYNNEI. Trimming took 5 bases from V and 8 from J; bases not matched to a gene: 9. This chain's CDR3 is CASSNTGGSGGYTF. The CDR3 DNA reads TGTGCCAGCAGTAATACAGGGGGCTCTGGCGGCTACACCTTC.

In nucleotides, the CDR3 is TGCAGCGTTGAACCTTATTACAGGGGCGCTGGAGATACGCAGTATTTT. Translated, it gives CSVEPYYRGAGDTQYF. The chain employs TRBV29-1 and TRBJ2-3; 7 bases align to TRBD1. Germline values: CDR1 SQVTM, CDR2 ANQGSEA. CDR3 length equals 16 residues. The V and J ends lost 2 bases and 5 bases, in that order; junction bases with no gene match: 13.

This clone occurred a few times. The V call is TRBV5-1, the J call TRBJ2-3; D not certain. The V gene's germline CDR1 is SGHRS and CDR2 YFSETQ. The CDR3 is made up of 15 amino acids. Trimming shortened V by 2 bases and J by 0 bases, and 10 bases separated the two germline ends. CDR3 protein: CASSFATVSTDTQYF. The CDR3 bases are TGCGCCAGCAGCTTTGCCACGGTTAGCACAGATACGCAGTATTTT.

This chain uses TRBV2 with TRBJ2-2, with D uncertain. The V gene lost 2 bases and the J gene lost 6 bases, with 7 bases spanning the gap. The CDR3 runs to 13 residues. Per germline, CDR1 SNHLY and CDR2 FYNNEI. DNA for the CDR3: TGTGCCAGCAGTGAAAGTAAGCCCGGGGAGCTGTTTTTT. Residues: CASSESKPGELFF.

The chain employs TRBV30 and TRBJ1-1; TRBD1 might be the D (6 bases). Trimming took off 0 bases at V and 10 bases at J, with 15 bases between the two ends. The germline gives CDR1 GTSNPN, CDR2 SVGIG (reference sequence). The CDR3 is 13 residues long. The CDR3 loop reads CAWSVGHRAVAFF. The DNA of the CDR3 is TGTGCCTGGAGTGTAGGGCACAGGGCGGTAGCTTTCTTT.